Here is one T cell receptor (beta chain) with its context. Across about 22 US areas, participants ranged in age from 18 to 89 years. Cohorts were determined from participant-reported clinical history. These data originate in a study of blood T cell repertoires in COVID-19. Study-wide background: Samples representing acute and convalescent COVID-19 were sourced from the United States, Italy and Spain. Nucleic acid was either cDNA or gDNA, and it came from T cells, B-cell-depleted T cells, or PBMCs.

V lost 6 bases, J lost 7 bases, and 10 bases lay in between. There are 12 residues in the CDR3. From germline, CDR1 is MDHEN and CDR2 SYDVKM. Measured with immunoSEQ multiplex PCR; TCRdb has only the in-frame clones, and not every one. The table has 200,000 or so clones, roughly 85% seen once. The chain carries TRBV28 and TRBJ2-4; a weak D match, TRBD1 (6 bases). Material for sequencing was PBMCs or T cells enriched from blood (not recorded which). This TCR was sampled from a woman aged 35 to 49 with acute COVID-19. The CDR3: CASSRQVNIQYF. The CDR3, as DNA: TGTGCCAGCAGCCGACAGGTGAACATTCAGTACTTC. Supplemented by reference TRBV28 and TRBJ2-4, the full variable domain reads DVKVTQSSRYLVKRTGEKVFLECVQDMDHENMFWYRQDPGLGLRLIYFSYDVKMKEKGDIPEGYSVSREKKERFSLILESASTNQTSMYLCASSRQVNIQYFGAGTRLSVL.